These T cell receptor beta chains were read from a single sample in a study of T cell responses to AZD1222 COVID-19 vaccine. Data came from immunoSEQ multiplex PCR; TCRdb stores just in-frame clones and leaves some out. The sample holds 150,000 or so clones; roughly nine tenths are singletons and the top ten take 1.4% to 1.5%. The sample in question was peripheral blood, obtained on day 0 of AZD1222 vaccination. The receptors stem from an adult in good health. The CDR3 runs from the conserved cysteine through the conserved F or W. Each record gives: J gene, V gene, clone size, D gene, CDR3 DNA, CDR3 protein. D genes are given only for firm matches. Clone size is shown for a subset of rows, as once, few, many or a class of expanded clone.

J gene: TRBJ1-4; V gene: TRBV15; clone size: NA; D gene: TRBD1; CDR3 DNA: TGTGCCACCAGCAGGGACCCGACAGGGACTGAAAAACTGTTTTTT; CDR3 protein: CATSRDPTGTEKLFF
J gene: TRBJ1-2; V gene: TRBV7-6; clone size: NA; D gene: NA; CDR3 DNA: TGTGCCAGCAGCTTATATGACAGCCTAGATGGCTACACCTTC; CDR3 protein: CASSLYDSLDGYTF
J gene: TRBJ1-2; V gene: TRBV6-1; clone size: NA; D gene: NA; CDR3 DNA: TGTGCCAGCAGTGAAGACAGGGTCCCCTATGGCTACACCTTC; CDR3 protein: CASSEDRVPYGYTF
J gene: TRBJ2-1; V gene: TRBV11-2; clone size: NA; D gene: TRBD2; CDR3 DNA: TGTGCCAGCAGCTATAGCGGGGGCCCACCCAATGAGCAGTTCTTC; CDR3 protein: CASSYSGGPPNEQFF
J gene: TRBJ2-7; V gene: TRBV9; clone size: NA; D gene: TRBD1; CDR3 DNA: TGTGCCAGCAGCGTAGGGGACAGCGGCAACGAGCAGTACTTC; CDR3 protein: CASSVGDSGNEQYF
J gene: TRBJ2-7; V gene: TRBV20-1; clone size: NA; D gene: TRBD1; CDR3 DNA: TGCAGTGCTAGTACCTCCGGGACAGGGGACTACGAGCAGTACTTC; CDR3 protein: CSASTSGTGDYEQYF
J gene: TRBJ1-5; V gene: TRBV28; clone size: NA; D gene: NA; CDR3 DNA: TGTGCCAGCAGTTTTGCCATTATGGGTCAGCCCCAGCATTTT; CDR3 protein: CASSFAIMGQPQHF
J gene: TRBJ1-6; V gene: TRBV4-3; clone size: NA; D gene: NA; CDR3 DNA: TGCGCCAGCAGCCCAGGGCAGGGCTCCTATAATTCACCCCTCCACTTT; CDR3 protein: CASSPGQGSYNSPLHF
J gene: TRBJ2-5; V gene: TRBV5-1; clone size: few; D gene: TRBD1; CDR3 DNA: TGCGCCAGCAGCAGGACAGGCCAAGAGACCCAGTACTTC; CDR3 protein: CASSRTGQETQYF
J gene: TRBJ1-1; V gene: TRBV11-2; clone size: NA; D gene: NA; CDR3 DNA: TGTGCCAGCAGCTCCTCAGACTCGAGGAGGACTGAAGCTTTCTTT; CDR3 protein: CASSSSDSRRTEAFF
J gene: TRBJ1-1; V gene: TRBV27; clone size: NA; D gene: NA; CDR3 DNA: TGTGCCAGCAGTCCCCGGGGAGAGACGGGCGCTGAAGCTTTCTTT; CDR3 protein: CASSPRGETGAEAFF
J gene: TRBJ1-5; V gene: TRBV21-1; clone size: NA; D gene: NA; CDR3 DNA: TGTGCCAGCAGCGTTAGGCGGGGGGGGGATCAGCCCCAGCATTTT; CDR3 protein: CASSVRRGGDQPQHF
J gene: TRBJ1-5; V gene: TRBV15; clone size: NA; D gene: TRBD1; CDR3 DNA: TGTGCCACCAGCGGAAACAGGGGGCTGGGTCAGCCCCAGCATTTT; CDR3 protein: CATSGNRGLGQPQHF
J gene: TRBJ1-1; V gene: TRBV19; clone size: once; D gene: NA; CDR3 DNA: TGTGCCAGTAGCGTCCGACAGGTGGTAAACACTGAAGCTTTCTTT; CDR3 protein: CASSVRQVVNTEAFF
J gene: TRBJ1-3; V gene: TRBV30; clone size: NA; D gene: NA; CDR3 DNA: TGTGCCTGGGATGGACAGACACGAAGCTCTGGAAACACCATATATTTT; CDR3 protein: CAWDGQTRSSGNTIYF
J gene: TRBJ2-1; V gene: TRBV11-2; clone size: NA; D gene: NA; CDR3 DNA: TGTGCCAGCAGCTTGGGGGGAAGTCTATCCGAGTTCTTC; CDR3 protein: CASSLGGSLSEFF
J gene: TRBJ1-1; V gene: TRBV6-5; clone size: NA; D gene: NA; CDR3 DNA: TGTGCCAGCAGCTACGCAGGGGCGACTGAAGCTTTCTTT; CDR3 protein: CASSYAGATEAFF
J gene: TRBJ2-1; V gene: TRBV11-3; clone size: NA; D gene: NA; CDR3 DNA: TGTGCCAGCAGCTTTGTGGACTTGTCGGGAATGGATGAGCAGTTCTTC; CDR3 protein: CASSFVDLSGMDEQFF
J gene: TRBJ1-5; V gene: TRBV19; clone size: NA; D gene: NA; CDR3 DNA: TGTGCCAGTAGTGCGGGGTATCAGCCCCAGCATTTT; CDR3 protein: CASSAGYQPQHF
J gene: TRBJ1-1; V gene: TRBV5-1; clone size: NA; D gene: NA; CDR3 DNA: TGCGCCAGCAGCCAAATACAGGGGAACACTGAAGCTTTCTTT; CDR3 protein: CASSQIQGNTEAFF
J gene: TRBJ1-1; V gene: TRBV12-3/TRBV12-4; clone size: NA; D gene: TRBD1; CDR3 DNA: TGTGCCAGCAGTTCGGGACAGCCTGAAGCTTTCTTT; CDR3 protein: CASSSGQPEAFF
J gene: TRBJ2-1; V gene: TRBV7-9; clone size: NA; D gene: TRBD1; CDR3 DNA: TGTGCCAGCAGCGCGACAGGGGGCAACAATGAGCAGTTCTTC; CDR3 protein: CASSATGGNNEQFF
J gene: TRBJ2-5; V gene: TRBV23-1; clone size: NA; D gene: NA; CDR3 DNA: TGCGCCAGCAGTCCCGACGGAGGGCAAGAGACCCAGTACTTC; CDR3 protein: CASSPDGGQETQYF
J gene: TRBJ1-3; V gene: TRBV9; clone size: NA; D gene: TRBD1; CDR3 DNA: TGTGCCAGCAGCGTAGGAGAGCGACAGGGGAGAAACACCATATATTTT; CDR3 protein: CASSVGERQGRNTIYF
J gene: TRBJ2-3; V gene: TRBV9; clone size: NA; D gene: TRBD2; CDR3 DNA: TGTGCCAGCAGCGTAGGCGGGAGGGCGGCAGATACGCAGTATTTT; CDR3 protein: CASSVGGRAADTQYF
J gene: TRBJ1-1; V gene: TRBV9; clone size: NA; D gene: TRBD1; CDR3 DNA: TGTGCCAGCAGCACGCGGGACAGAATGAACACTGAAGCTTTCTTT; CDR3 protein: CASSTRDRMNTEAFF
J gene: TRBJ1-1; V gene: TRBV2; clone size: NA; D gene: NA; CDR3 DNA: TGTGCCAGCGAGCGGTGGGCGAACACTGAAGCTTTCTTT; CDR3 protein: CASERWANTEAFF
J gene: TRBJ2-1; V gene: TRBV18; clone size: NA; D gene: TRBD2; CDR3 DNA: TGTGCCAGCTCACCACTGTCACTAGCGGGAGGACCAACCTACAATGAGCAGTTCTTC; CDR3 protein: CASSPLSLAGGPTYNEQFF
J gene: TRBJ1-6; V gene: TRBV12-3/TRBV12-4; clone size: few; D gene: NA; CDR3 DNA: TGTGCCAGCAGTACCAACCTTTCACCCCTCCACTTT; CDR3 protein: CASSTNLSPLHF
J gene: TRBJ2-5; V gene: TRBV12-3/TRBV12-4; clone size: NA; D gene: NA; CDR3 DNA: TGTGCCAGCAGTTTAGTACAAGAGACCCAGTACTTC; CDR3 protein: CASSLVQETQYF
J gene: TRBJ2-3; V gene: TRBV9; clone size: NA; D gene: TRBD2; CDR3 DNA: TGTGCCAGCAGCGTGGGATTAGCGGGAGGGCCTAGAATCCCTTACACAGATACGCAGTATTTT; CDR3 protein: CASSVGLAGGPRIPYTDTQYF
J gene: TRBJ2-5; V gene: TRBV15; clone size: NA; D gene: NA; CDR3 DNA: TGTGCCACCAGCAGAGATTGGGGAGAAGAGACCCAGTACTTC; CDR3 protein: CATSRDWGEETQYF
J gene: TRBJ1-1; V gene: TRBV2; clone size: NA; D gene: NA; CDR3 DNA: TGTGCCAGCAGGGGGGCCCGGGGAACTGAAGCTTTCTTT; CDR3 protein: CASRGARGTEAFF
J gene: TRBJ1-1; V gene: TRBV5-6; clone size: NA; D gene: TRBD1; CDR3 DNA: TGTGCCAGCAGGAACAGGGGATCGAACACTGAAGCTTTCTTT; CDR3 protein: CASRNRGSNTEAFF
J gene: TRBJ1-2; V gene: TRBV18; clone size: NA; D gene: NA; CDR3 DNA: TGTGCCAGCTCACCGTCTGGGGAGAGCTATGGCTACACCTTC; CDR3 protein: CASSPSGESYGYTF
J gene: TRBJ1-5; V gene: TRBV19; clone size: few; D gene: NA; CDR3 DNA: TGTGCCAGTAGTCCTCCGTGGCAGCCCCAGCATTTT; CDR3 protein: CASSPPWQPQHF
J gene: TRBJ2-7; V gene: TRBV28; clone size: NA; D gene: NA; CDR3 DNA: TGTGCCAGCAGTTTACGGGGGGCGGCCCTGCTTAGCTCCTACGAGCAGTACTTC; CDR3 protein: CASSLRGAALLSSYEQYF
J gene: TRBJ2-7; V gene: TRBV6-2/TRBV6-3; clone size: NA; D gene: TRBD1; CDR3 DNA: TGTGCCAGCAGTTACCCTTCTACAGGGGGCGTCTACGAGCAGTACTTC; CDR3 protein: CASSYPSTGGVYEQYF
J gene: TRBJ1-4; V gene: TRBV27; clone size: once; D gene: TRBD1; CDR3 DNA: TGTGCCAGCAGTGGTGGGACAGGGGACGAAAAACTGTTTTTT; CDR3 protein: CASSGGTGDEKLFF
J gene: TRBJ1-5; V gene: TRBV6-5; clone size: NA; D gene: TRBD1; CDR3 DNA: TGTGCCAGCAGTTACGAGGGGGCCCAGCCCCAGCATTTT; CDR3 protein: CASSYEGAQPQHF
J gene: TRBJ2-3; V gene: TRBV10-3; clone size: NA; D gene: NA; CDR3 DNA: TGTGCCACCTACTCCTCAAGTACAGATACGCAGTATTTT; CDR3 protein: CATYSSSTDTQYF
J gene: TRBJ2-5; V gene: TRBV18; clone size: NA; D gene: NA; CDR3 DNA: TGTGCCAGCTCACCTATGAAAGAGACCCAGTACTTC; CDR3 protein: CASSPMKETQYF
J gene: TRBJ2-2; V gene: TRBV5-4; clone size: NA; D gene: NA; CDR3 DNA: TGTGCCAGCGTTCAGGTGGGGGGCGAGAACACCGGGGAGCTGTTTTTT; CDR3 protein: CASVQVGGENTGELFF
J gene: TRBJ1-1; V gene: TRBV18; clone size: NA; D gene: NA; CDR3 DNA: TGTGCCAGCTCACCTTATCAATCACACACTGAAGCTTTCTTT; CDR3 protein: CASSPYQSHTEAFF
J gene: TRBJ2-7; V gene: TRBV11-2; clone size: NA; D gene: NA; CDR3 DNA: TGTGCCGGGCGAACTCCAACCTCCAATTTAACCTACGAGCAGTACTTC; CDR3 protein: CAGRTPTSNLTYEQYF
J gene: TRBJ2-3; V gene: TRBV9; clone size: NA; D gene: NA; CDR3 DNA: TGTGCCAGCACCTACACCGGGAAGCACACAGATACGCAGTATTTT; CDR3 protein: CASTYTGKHTDTQYF
J gene: TRBJ2-5; V gene: TRBV28; clone size: NA; D gene: TRBD1; CDR3 DNA: TGTGCCAGCAGTTCTACAGGGGGGCAAGAGACCCAGTACTTC; CDR3 protein: CASSSTGGQETQYF
J gene: TRBJ2-7; V gene: TRBV9; clone size: NA; D gene: NA; CDR3 DNA: TGTGCCAGCAGCGTAGCTTACGAGCAGTACTTC; CDR3 protein: CASSVAYEQYF
J gene: TRBJ2-1; V gene: TRBV18; clone size: once; D gene: NA; CDR3 DNA: TGTGCCAGCTCACCACGAGGCCGGGAAAATGAGCAGTTCTTC; CDR3 protein: CASSPRGRENEQFF
J gene: TRBJ2-3; V gene: TRBV12-3/TRBV12-4; clone size: NA; D gene: NA; CDR3 DNA: TGTGCCAGCAGTTTAGGACGAACGGATACGCAGTATTTT; CDR3 protein: CASSLGRTDTQYF
J gene: TRBJ2-3; V gene: TRBV5-4; clone size: NA; D gene: TRBD2; CDR3 DNA: TGTGCCAGCAGATGGGGGCCCCTAGCGGGGGGTCGAAGCACAGATACGCAGTATTTT; CDR3 protein: CASRWGPLAGGRSTDTQYF